Listed below are T cell receptor beta chains from one sample, sequenced in a study of regulatory T cells in long-lasting Graves disease. From the multiplex PCR reads, TCRdb called clonotypes with MiXCR, one entry per CDR3 protein. Found here are about 530,000 distinct CDR3 sequences, about 16% of them singletons; the top ten hold approximately 25%. This same sample was also part of a study on T cells in Graves' hyperthyroidism and ophthalmopathy.

This material consisted of peripheral blood mononuclear cells (PBMCs), taken at new diagnosis, from a patient treated with antithyroid drugs. The receptors derive from a woman aged 40-60 years with Graves disease. Both conserved end residues are part of each CDR3. The D gene is left open where the match is weak. The size entry is marked missing in some rows and otherwise reads once, few, many or a size class.

length | size | D | J | V | DNA | CDR3
12 | - | TRBD1 | TRBJ2-3 | TRBV12-3/TRBV12-4 | TGTGCCAGCAGTTTGACAGGGGAGAGACAGTATTTT | CASSLTGERQYF
17 | few | - | TRBJ1-2 | TRBV3-1 | TGTGCCAGCAGCCGGTCGGCCGGGGACGTCCTTAACTATGGCTACACCTTC | CASSRSAGDVLNYGYTF
15 | - | - | TRBJ2-2 | TRBV9 | TGTGCCAGCAGCCAGCGACAGTCGAACACCGGGGAGCTGTTTTTT | CASSQRQSNTGELFF
14 | - | TRBD1 | TRBJ1-2 | TRBV7-9 | TGTGCCAGCATCCAAACAGGGGCTTCCTATGGCTACACCTTC | CASIQTGASYGYTF
15 | - | TRBD2 | TRBJ2-7 | TRBV20-1 | TGCAGTGCTAGTGGTACTAGCGGGATTTCCTACGAGCAGTACTTC | CSASGTSGISYEQYF
15 | - | - | TRBJ1-1 | TRBV27 | TGTGCCAGCAGTCTCCAGTGGTCAGGGGACACTGAAGCTTTCTTT | CASSLQWSGDTEAFF
15 | many | TRBD2 | TRBJ2-5 | TRBV20-1 | TGCAGTCATCGGAGTTTAGCGGGGGGGCCAGAGACCCAGTACTTC | CSHRSLAGGPETQYF
11 | few | - | TRBJ1-1 | TRBV18 | TGTGCCAGCCTCAAGAACACTGAAGCTTTCTTT | CASLKNTEAFF
13 | once | TRBD1 | TRBJ1-4 | TRBV5-1 | TGCGCCAGCAGCGGGACAGATAATGAAAAACTGTTTTTT | CASSGTDNEKLFF
15 | few | - | TRBJ1-3 | TRBV3-1 | TGTGCCAGCAGCCAAACGGGGAGCTCTGGAAACACCATATATTTT | CASSQTGSSGNTIYF
16 | - | - | TRBJ2-7 | TRBV6-1 | TGTGCCAGCAGTGGAATAACAGCTCGGGTTCTCTACGAGCAGTACTTC | CASSGITARVLYEQYF
14 | - | TRBD1 | TRBJ1-2 | TRBV5-1 | TGCGCCAGCAGCTGGGGGACAGGGCTCTATGGCTACACCTTC | CASSWGTGLYGYTF
15 | - | TRBD1 | TRBJ1-3 | TRBV2 | TGTGCCAGCAGCCGCGGACAGGGGAGTGGAAACACCATATATTTT | CASSRGQGSGNTIYF
16 | many | TRBD1 | TRBJ1-2 | TRBV2 | TGTGCCAGCAGTGAAGCGATGGGACAGGGGCTAAATGGCTACACCTTC | CASSEAMGQGLNGYTF
16 | once | - | TRBJ1-4 | TRBV7-3 | TGTGCCAGCAGCCCACCCGACGGGGGCCCTAGTGAAAAACTGTTTTTT | CASSPPDGGPSEKLFF
13 | many | - | TRBJ1-5 | TRBV12-3/TRBV12-4 | TGTGCCAGCAGTTGGGGGGACAATCAGCCCCAGCATTTT | CASSWGDNQPQHF